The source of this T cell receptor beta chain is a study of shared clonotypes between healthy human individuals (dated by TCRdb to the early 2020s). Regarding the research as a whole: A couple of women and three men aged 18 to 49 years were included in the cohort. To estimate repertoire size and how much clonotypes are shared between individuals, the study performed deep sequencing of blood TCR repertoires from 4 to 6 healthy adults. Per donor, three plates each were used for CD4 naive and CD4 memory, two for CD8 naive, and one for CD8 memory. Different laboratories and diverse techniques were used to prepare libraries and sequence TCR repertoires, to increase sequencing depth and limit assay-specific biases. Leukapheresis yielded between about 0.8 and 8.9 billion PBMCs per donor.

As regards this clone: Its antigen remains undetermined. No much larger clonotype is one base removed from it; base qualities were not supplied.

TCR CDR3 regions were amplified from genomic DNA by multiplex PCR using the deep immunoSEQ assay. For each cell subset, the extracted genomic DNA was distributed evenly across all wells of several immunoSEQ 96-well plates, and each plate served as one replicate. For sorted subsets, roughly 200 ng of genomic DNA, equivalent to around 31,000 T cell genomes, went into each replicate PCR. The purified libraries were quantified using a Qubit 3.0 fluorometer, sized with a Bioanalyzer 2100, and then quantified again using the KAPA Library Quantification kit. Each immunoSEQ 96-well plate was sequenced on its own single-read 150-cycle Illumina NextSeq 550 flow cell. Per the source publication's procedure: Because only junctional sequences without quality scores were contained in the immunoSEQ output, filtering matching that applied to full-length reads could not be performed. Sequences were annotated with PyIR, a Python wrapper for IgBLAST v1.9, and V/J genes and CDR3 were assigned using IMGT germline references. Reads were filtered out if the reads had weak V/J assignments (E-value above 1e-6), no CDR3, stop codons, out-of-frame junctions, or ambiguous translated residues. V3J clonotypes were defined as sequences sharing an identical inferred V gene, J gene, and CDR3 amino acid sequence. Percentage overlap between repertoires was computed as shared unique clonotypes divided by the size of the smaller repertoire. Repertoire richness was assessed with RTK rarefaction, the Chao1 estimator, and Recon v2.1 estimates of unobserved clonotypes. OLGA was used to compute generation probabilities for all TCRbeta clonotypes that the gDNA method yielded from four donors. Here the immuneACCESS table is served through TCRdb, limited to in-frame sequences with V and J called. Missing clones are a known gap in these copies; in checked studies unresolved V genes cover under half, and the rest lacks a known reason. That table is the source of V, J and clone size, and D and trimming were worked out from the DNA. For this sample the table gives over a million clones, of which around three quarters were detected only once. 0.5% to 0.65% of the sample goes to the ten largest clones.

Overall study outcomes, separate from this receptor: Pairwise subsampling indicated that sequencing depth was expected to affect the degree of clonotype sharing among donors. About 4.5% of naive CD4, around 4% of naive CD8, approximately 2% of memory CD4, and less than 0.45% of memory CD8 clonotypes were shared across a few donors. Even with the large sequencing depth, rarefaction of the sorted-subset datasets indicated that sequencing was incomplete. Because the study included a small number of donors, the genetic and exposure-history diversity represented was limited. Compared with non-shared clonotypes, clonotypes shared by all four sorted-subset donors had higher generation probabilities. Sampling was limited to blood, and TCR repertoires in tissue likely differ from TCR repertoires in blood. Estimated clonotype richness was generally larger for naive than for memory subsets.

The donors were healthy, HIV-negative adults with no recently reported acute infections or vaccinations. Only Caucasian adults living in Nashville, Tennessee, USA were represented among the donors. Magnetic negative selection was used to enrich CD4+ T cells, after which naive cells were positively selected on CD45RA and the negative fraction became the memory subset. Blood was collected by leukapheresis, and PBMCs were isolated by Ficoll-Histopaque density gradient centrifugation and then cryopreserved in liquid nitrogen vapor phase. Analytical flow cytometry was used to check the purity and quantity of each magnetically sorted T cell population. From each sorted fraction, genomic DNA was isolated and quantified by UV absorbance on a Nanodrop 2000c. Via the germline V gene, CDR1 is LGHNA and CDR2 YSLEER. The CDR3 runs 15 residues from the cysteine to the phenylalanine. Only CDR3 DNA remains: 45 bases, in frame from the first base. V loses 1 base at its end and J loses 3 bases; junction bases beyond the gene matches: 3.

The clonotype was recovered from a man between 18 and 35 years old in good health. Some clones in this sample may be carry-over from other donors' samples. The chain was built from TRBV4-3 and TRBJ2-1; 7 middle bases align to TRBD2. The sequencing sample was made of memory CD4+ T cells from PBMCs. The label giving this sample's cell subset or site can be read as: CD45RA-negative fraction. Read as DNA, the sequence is TGCGCCAGCAGCCAAGCGGGGGGAATCTACAATGAGCAGTTCTTC. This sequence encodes CASSQAGGIYNEQFF.